This is a list of T cell receptor beta chains from one sample in a study of OX40 agonist ivuxolimab in advanced cancers. TCRdb keeps only in-frame clones here, not all; method: immunoSEQ multiplex PCR. This sample has about 48,000 clones, with roughly 88% found just once. Source: CD4+ or CD8+ T cells sorted from blood, taken in a trial of the OX40 agonist ivuxolimab. Receptors originate from an adult with an advanced solid tumor such as melanoma, head and neck, liver or kidney cancer. CDR3s include the opening cysteine and the closing phenylalanine or tryptophan. Fields, in order: D gene, V gene, clone size, J gene, CDR3 protein, CDR3 DNA. A D gene is named only where the DNA matches it firmly. Size is stated for part of the rows, as once, few or many counts, or as a class when the clone is expanded.

d_gene: TRBD1
v_gene: TRBV5-1
abundance: -
j_gene: TRBJ1-1
CDR3aa: CASSLEPGGGEAFF
CDR3nt: TGCGCCAGCAGCTTGGAACCAGGGGGAGGTGAAGCTTTCTTT

d_gene: TRBD2
v_gene: TRBV5-1
abundance: -
j_gene: TRBJ2-3
CDR3aa: CASSRRLAGGPGTDTQYF
CDR3nt: TGCGCCAGCAGCCGACGACTAGCGGGAGGGCCCGGAACAGATACGCAGTATTTT

d_gene: TRBD2
v_gene: TRBV7-3
abundance: -
j_gene: TRBJ2-2
CDR3aa: CASSGTSGGELFF
CDR3nt: TGTGCCAGCAGCGGAACTAGCGGCGGGGAGCTGTTTTTT

d_gene: TRBD1
v_gene: TRBV6-4
abundance: -
j_gene: TRBJ1-2
CDR3aa: CASLAEFGQGTYGYTF
CDR3nt: TGTGCCAGTTTAGCAGAATTTGGACAGGGGACCTATGGCTACACCTTC

d_gene: TRBD1
v_gene: TRBV5-6
abundance: -
j_gene: TRBJ2-7
CDR3aa: CASSPGTGDYEQYF
CDR3nt: TGTGCCAGCAGCCCCGGGACAGGGGACTACGAGCAGTACTTC

d_gene: -
v_gene: TRBV19
abundance: -
j_gene: TRBJ2-7
CDR3aa: CATQRSGGLSEYEQYF
CDR3nt: TGTGCCACTCAAAGATCCGGGGGGCTTAGTGAGTACGAGCAGTACTTC

d_gene: -
v_gene: TRBV12-5
abundance: -
j_gene: TRBJ2-1
CDR3aa: CASGDPPVEQFF
CDR3nt: TGTGCTAGTGGTGATCCTCCAGTCGAGCAGTTCTTC

d_gene: TRBD1
v_gene: TRBV2
abundance: -
j_gene: TRBJ2-2
CDR3aa: CASRGQGVDGELFF
CDR3nt: TGTGCCAGCAGAGGACAGGGGGTGGACGGGGAGCTGTTTTTT

d_gene: -
v_gene: TRBV7-9
abundance: -
j_gene: TRBJ2-4
CDR3aa: CASSLEQGRPRGSNIQYF
CDR3nt: TGTGCCAGCAGCTTAGAGCAGGGGCGCCCTCGGGGGTCGAACATTCAGTACTTC

d_gene: TRBD2
v_gene: TRBV18
abundance: -
j_gene: TRBJ2-1
CDR3aa: CASSPPSSGGPYNEQFF
CDR3nt: TGTGCCAGCTCACCACCCTCTAGCGGGGGACCTTACAATGAGCAGTTCTTC

d_gene: -
v_gene: TRBV19
abundance: -
j_gene: TRBJ2-1
CDR3aa: CASIAQIGEQFF
CDR3nt: TGTGCCAGTATTGCCCAAATTGGTGAGCAGTTCTTC

d_gene: -
v_gene: TRBV5-1
abundance: -
j_gene: TRBJ2-6
CDR3aa: CASSVSGANVLTF
CDR3nt: TGCGCCAGCAGCGTCTCTGGGGCCAACGTCCTGACTTTC

d_gene: TRBD1
v_gene: TRBV28
abundance: -
j_gene: TRBJ2-7
CDR3aa: CASRTTGTLSYEQYF
CDR3nt: TGTGCCAGCAGAACGACAGGGACCCTCTCCTACGAGCAGTACTTC

d_gene: TRBD1
v_gene: TRBV18
abundance: -
j_gene: TRBJ2-6
CDR3aa: CASSRDRVSGANVLTF
CDR3nt: TGTGCCAGCTCCCGGGACAGGGTCTCTGGGGCCAACGTCCTGACTTTC

d_gene: TRBD2
v_gene: TRBV7-9
abundance: -
j_gene: TRBJ2-3
CDR3aa: CASSPTPGLADSTDTQYF
CDR3nt: TGTGCCAGCAGCCCAACTCCGGGACTAGCGGATAGCACAGATACGCAGTATTTT

d_gene: -
v_gene: TRBV7-9
abundance: -
j_gene: TRBJ2-3
CDR3aa: CASSFTDTQYF
CDR3nt: TGTGCCAGCAGCTTCACAGATACGCAGTATTTT

d_gene: TRBD1
v_gene: TRBV6-5
abundance: -
j_gene: TRBJ2-3
CDR3aa: CASSYSGQGSTDTQYF
CDR3nt: TGTGCCAGCAGTTACTCTGGACAGGGAAGCACAGATACGCAGTATTTT

d_gene: -
v_gene: TRBV19
abundance: -
j_gene: TRBJ2-4
CDR3aa: CASSNPRTAKNIQYF
CDR3nt: TGTGCCAGTAGTAACCCCCGGACAGCCAAAAACATTCAGTACTTC

d_gene: TRBD2
v_gene: TRBV7-8
abundance: -
j_gene: TRBJ2-1
CDR3aa: CASSPWTSGAREQFF
CDR3nt: TGTGCCAGCAGCCCTTGGACTAGCGGGGCGAGAGAGCAGTTCTTC

d_gene: -
v_gene: TRBV27
abundance: -
j_gene: TRBJ1-5
CDR3aa: CASGTASQPQHF
CDR3nt: TGTGCCAGCGGAACGGCGAGTCAGCCCCAGCATTTT

d_gene: -
v_gene: TRBV6-5
abundance: -
j_gene: TRBJ1-2
CDR3aa: CASSYSGDFDGYTF
CDR3nt: TGTGCCAGCAGTTACTCAGGGGACTTTGACGGCTACACCTTC

d_gene: -
v_gene: TRBV5-1
abundance: -
j_gene: TRBJ1-2
CDR3aa: CASSLEGTRKGYGYTF
CDR3nt: TGCGCCAGCAGCTTGGAAGGGACCCGAAAAGGGTATGGCTACACCTTC

d_gene: -
v_gene: TRBV19
abundance: -
j_gene: TRBJ1-1
CDR3aa: CASSRQYDGNSEAFF
CDR3nt: TGTGCCAGTAGTAGACAATATGACGGGAACTCTGAAGCTTTCTTT

d_gene: TRBD2
v_gene: TRBV6-5
abundance: -
j_gene: TRBJ2-7
CDR3aa: CASSFSSGEQYF
CDR3nt: TGTGCCAGCAGCTTCTCTAGCGGGGAGCAGTACTTC

d_gene: -
v_gene: TRBV5-1
abundance: -
j_gene: TRBJ2-3
CDR3aa: CASSLERGSTDTQYF
CDR3nt: TGCGCCAGCAGCTTGGAAAGGGGTAGCACAGATACGCAGTATTTT

d_gene: -
v_gene: TRBV18
abundance: -
j_gene: TRBJ2-2
CDR3aa: CASFMGSGSRDPKAGELFF
CDR3nt: TGTGCCAGCTTCATGGGGTCGGGGAGCAGGGACCCTAAGGCCGGGGAGCTGTTTTTT

d_gene: -
v_gene: TRBV5-1
abundance: few
j_gene: TRBJ2-4
CDR3aa: CASSFGQILAKNIQYF
CDR3nt: TGCGCCAGCAGCTTTGGACAGATACTAGCCAAAAACATTCAGTACTTC

d_gene: -
v_gene: TRBV5-6
abundance: -
j_gene: TRBJ2-2
CDR3aa: CASSTIVGENTGELFF
CDR3nt: TGTGCCAGCAGCACCATCGTAGGGGAGAACACCGGGGAGCTGTTTTTT

d_gene: TRBD1
v_gene: TRBV7-6
abundance: -
j_gene: TRBJ1-5
CDR3aa: CASSLGQGLSNQPQHF
CDR3nt: TGTGCCAGCAGCTTAGGACAGGGGCTAAGCAATCAGCCCCAGCATTTT

d_gene: -
v_gene: TRBV6-5
abundance: -
j_gene: TRBJ2-7
CDR3aa: CASSYSKVYEQYF
CDR3nt: TGTGCCAGCAGTTACTCGAAGGTCTACGAGCAGTACTTC

d_gene: TRBD1
v_gene: TRBV19
abundance: -
j_gene: TRBJ2-1
CDR3aa: CASSLDRGNLHEQFF
CDR3nt: TGTGCCAGTAGCCTGGACAGGGGGAACCTACATGAGCAGTTCTTC

d_gene: -
v_gene: TRBV4-1
abundance: few
j_gene: TRBJ1-2
CDR3aa: CASSQGDIRGDYGYTF
CDR3nt: TGCGCCAGCAGCCAAGGGGACATCCGAGGGGACTATGGCTACACCTTC

d_gene: TRBD1
v_gene: TRBV6-1
abundance: -
j_gene: TRBJ1-2
CDR3aa: CASSSQSTGPYGYTF
CDR3nt: TGTGCCAGCAGTTCACAATCGACAGGGCCCTATGGCTACACCTTC

d_gene: TRBD1
v_gene: TRBV5-1
abundance: -
j_gene: TRBJ2-5
CDR3aa: CASSLGARGHEETQYF
CDR3nt: TGCGCCAGCAGCTTGGGAGCCAGGGGGCATGAAGAGACCCAGTACTTC

d_gene: TRBD2
v_gene: TRBV27
abundance: -
j_gene: TRBJ2-7
CDR3aa: CASSSSSGGLNEQYF
CDR3nt: TGTGCCAGCAGTTCGTCTAGCGGGGGGCTTAACGAGCAGTACTTC

d_gene: -
v_gene: TRBV5-1
abundance: few
j_gene: TRBJ2-5
CDR3aa: CASSLEQGGETQYF
CDR3nt: TGCGCCAGCAGCTTGGAACAGGGTGGGGAGACCCAGTACTTC

d_gene: -
v_gene: TRBV2
abundance: -
j_gene: TRBJ1-2
CDR3aa: CASRGSRNYGYTF
CDR3nt: TGTGCCAGCAGGGGGTCGAGGAACTATGGCTACACCTTC

d_gene: TRBD1
v_gene: TRBV6-5
abundance: -
j_gene: TRBJ2-4
CDR3aa: CASAPPGTGGVQYF
CDR3nt: TGTGCCAGCGCCCCACCCGGGACAGGAGGGGTTCAGTACTTC